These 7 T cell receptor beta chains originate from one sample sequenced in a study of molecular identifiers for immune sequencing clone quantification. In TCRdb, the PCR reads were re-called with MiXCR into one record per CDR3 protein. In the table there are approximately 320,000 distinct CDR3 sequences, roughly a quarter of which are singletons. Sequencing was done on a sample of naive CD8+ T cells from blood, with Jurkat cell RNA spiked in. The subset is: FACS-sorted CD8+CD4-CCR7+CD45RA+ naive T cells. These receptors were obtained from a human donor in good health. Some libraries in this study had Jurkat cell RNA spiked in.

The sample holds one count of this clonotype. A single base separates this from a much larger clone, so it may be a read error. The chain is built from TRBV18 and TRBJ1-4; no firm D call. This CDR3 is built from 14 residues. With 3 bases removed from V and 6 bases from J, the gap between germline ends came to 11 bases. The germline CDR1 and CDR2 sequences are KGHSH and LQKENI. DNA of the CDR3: TGTGCCAGCTCACCGTGGGTGATGGATGAAAAACTGTTTTTT. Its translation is CASSPWVMDEKLFF.

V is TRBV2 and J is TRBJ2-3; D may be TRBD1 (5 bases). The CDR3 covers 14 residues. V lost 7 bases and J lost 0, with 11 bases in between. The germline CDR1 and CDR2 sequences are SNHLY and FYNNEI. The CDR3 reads CASNRQTSTDTQYF. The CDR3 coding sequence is TGTGCCAGCAACAGACAGACTAGCACAGATACGCAGTATTTT.

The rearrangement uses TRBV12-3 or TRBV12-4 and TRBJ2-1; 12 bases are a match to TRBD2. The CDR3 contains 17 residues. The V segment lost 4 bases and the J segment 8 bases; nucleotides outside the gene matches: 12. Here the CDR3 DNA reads TGTGCCAGCAGTTCTACTAGCGGGGGGCATCATATAGATGAGCAGTTCTTC. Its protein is CASSSTSGGHHIDEQFF.

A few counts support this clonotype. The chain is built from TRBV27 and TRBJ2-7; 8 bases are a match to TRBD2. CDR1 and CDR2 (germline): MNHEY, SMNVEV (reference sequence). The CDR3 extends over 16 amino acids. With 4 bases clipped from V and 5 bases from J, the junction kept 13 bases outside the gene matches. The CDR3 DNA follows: TGTGCCAGCAGTTCCCTCACCGGGACTAGGGCCCACGAGCAGTACTTC. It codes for CASSSLTGTRAHEQYF.

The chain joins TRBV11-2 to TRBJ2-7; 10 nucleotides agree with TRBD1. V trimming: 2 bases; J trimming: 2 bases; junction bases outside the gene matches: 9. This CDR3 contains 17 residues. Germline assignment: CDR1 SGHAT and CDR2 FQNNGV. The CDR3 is CASSLTPGTGAAYEQYF. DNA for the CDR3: TGTGCCAGCAGCTTAACCCCCGGGACAGGGGCCGCCTACGAGCAGTACTTC.

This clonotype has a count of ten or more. The CDR3 spells CAIRPSLNYGYTF. The DNA of the CDR3 is TGTGCCATCCGACCCAGTCTAAACTATGGCTACACCTTC. This sequence joins TRBV28 and TRBJ1-2; D call uncertain. Trimming shortened V by 10 bases and J by 2 bases, and 14 bases separated the two germline ends. Germline lookup yields CDR1 MDHEN and CDR2 SYDVKM. The CDR3 is made up of 13 amino acids.

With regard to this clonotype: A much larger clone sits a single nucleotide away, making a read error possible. CDR3 sequence reads: CASTLHPTENYGYTF. The CDR3 bases are TGCGCCAGCACTTTACACCCGACAGAAAACTATGGCTACACCTTC. The chain links TRBV5-1 to TRBJ1-2; possible D gene TRBD1, 5 bases. The ends were cut back, 6 bases at V and 2 bases at J, with 17 bases in the middle. Germline V gene sequence: CDR1 SGHRS, CDR2 YFSETQ. The CDR3 contains 15 residues.